A single sample gave rise to the 30 T cell receptor beta chains below, sequenced in a study of T-cell reconstitution after alpha-beta-depleted transplantation in children. TCRbeta library construction was performed incorporating unique molecular identifiers. TCRdb independently ran MiXCR on the PCR reads; one entry per CDR3 protein. Of about 90,000 distinct CDR3 sequences in the sample, 7.5% to 9.5% were seen once. Material: PBMCs from the stem cell graft donor, obtained from the stem cell graft. The receptors shown here come from a human donor who donated a stem cell graft to a child with congenital amegakaryocytic thrombocytopenia.

This clonotype was observed many times. The V gene is TRBV12-3 or TRBV12-4, the J gene TRBJ2-5; D is unclear. This CDR3 region has 13 residues. V was cut by 2 bases and J by 4 bases, with 8 bases left in between. The CDR3 DNA reads as TGTGCCAGCAGTTTAAGGAGAAGAGAGACCCAGTACTTC. It encodes CASSLRRRETQYF.

At least ten counts were recorded for this clonotype. The V gene is TRBV20-1, the J gene TRBJ2-7, with TRBD2 matching over 9 bases. This CDR3 is 19 amino acids long. CDR1 DFQATT and CDR2 SNEGSKA come from the germline V gene (reference sequence). Germline trimming cut 0 bases from V and 6 bases from J; bases unmatched to any gene: 21. This CDR3 is CSARDPRVGAGGLVGEQYF. Here the CDR3 DNA reads TGCAGTGCTAGAGATCCGAGGGTGGGAGCGGGGGGTCTCGTGGGCGAGCAGTACTTC.

This clonotype has at least ten counts. CDR3 protein: CASSYSKLGGTEAFF. In DNA form, the CDR3 reads TGTGCCAGCAGTTACTCGAAGTTGGGGGGAACTGAAGCTTTCTTT. V usage is TRBV6-5 and J usage is TRBJ1-1; TRBD1 might be the D (5 bases). The CDR3 is 15 amino acids. Germline V CDR1 and CDR2: MNHEY, SVGAGI. V dropped 0 bases and J dropped 5 bases, with 13 bases sitting between them.

At least ten counts were recorded for this clonotype. The chain combines TRBV29-1 with TRBJ2-3; D is perhaps TRBD2 (6 bases). Trimming took off 4 bases at V and 11 bases at J, with 16 bases between the two ends. CDR3 length equals 12 residues. Germline CDR1 and CDR2: SQVTM and ANQGSEA. In DNA form, the CDR3 reads TGCAGCGTTGTGGTCGGAGGGAAGGGGCAGTATTTT. Protein: CSVVVGGKGQYF.

The sample holds many counts of this clonotype. The CDR3 DNA sequence: TGTGCCAGCAGCACGGGACACAGCACAGATACGCAGTATTTT. Its protein product is CASSTGHSTDTQYF. The genes are TRBV7-9 and TRBJ2-3; D is perhaps TRBD1 (6 bases). This CDR3 comprises 14 residues. Germline values: CDR1 SEHNR, CDR2 FQNEAQ (reference sequence). The V and J ends lost 5 bases and 0 bases respectively, with 9 bases between them.

This clonotype has a count of ten or more. The chain uses TRBV6-5 and TRBJ2-5; no clear D. Germline V gene sequence: CDR1 MNHEY, CDR2 SVGAGI. This CDR3 region has 14 residues. V lost 5 bases to trimming and J lost 5 bases, with 15 bases between them. The CDR3 sequence: CASSRSVLGETQYF. Written as DNA, the CDR3 is TGTGCCAGCAGTCGCTCGGTGCTGGGGGAGACCCAGTACTTC.

This clonotype was seen at least ten times. The V call is TRBV7-9, the J call TRBJ1-4; TRBD1 agrees at 8 bases. The V segment lost 5 bases and the J segment 0 bases; nucleotides outside the gene matches: 8. The germline gives CDR1 SEHNR, CDR2 FQNEAQ (reference sequence). The CDR3 length is 17 residues. The CDR3 DNA follows: TGTGCCAGCAGCCCACCAGGGGGCAAGACAACTAATGAAAAACTGTTTTTT. Encoded protein: CASSPPGGKTTNEKLFF.

Of note for this clonotype: A much bigger clone sits one base away, suggesting this may be a read error. The chain joins TRBV18 to TRBJ1-5; tentative D call: TRBD1 (5 bases). The germline CDR1 and CDR2 sequences are KGHSH and LQKENI. V gave up 5 bases and J gave up 3 bases, with 14 bases separating them. CDR3 length: 15 residues. The CDR3 loop is CASSLERQINQPQHF. Written as DNA, the CDR3 is TGTGCCAGCTCATTGGAGAGACAGATCAATCAGCCCCAGCATTTT.

In its sample, this clonotype was seen a few times. V gene TRBV3-1 combines with J gene TRBJ2-6; D is perhaps TRBD2 (5 bases). The germline V and J ends were trimmed by 4 bases and 2 bases, with 15 bases remaining between them. CDR3 length: 17 amino acids. Germline values: CDR1 LGHDT, CDR2 YNNKEL (reference sequence). The CDR3 nucleotides are TGTGCCAGCAGCCGACAAGAGGGAAGGACTGGGGCCAACGTCCTGACTTTC. Encoded protein: CASSRQEGRTGANVLTF.

Points on this clonotype: A read error may account for a junction end that differs from germline. V is TRBV4-1 and J is TRBJ2-7, with TRBD2 as a possible D gene (6 bases). The CDR3 length is 15 residues. Looked up from germline, CDR1 is MGHRA and CDR2 is YSYEKL. The CDR3 bases are TGCGCCAGCAGCCGCCACTGGGGGGACTCCTACGAGCGGTACTTC. Protein product: CASSRHWGDSYERYF.

This clonotype was seen repeatedly, ten times or more. V gene TRBV4-3 combines with J gene TRBJ1-2; TRBD1 agrees at 11 bases. The CDR3 runs 15 residues. Losses at the gene ends were 0 bases for V and 3 bases for J; bases not matched to a gene: 0. The germline gives CDR1 LGHNA, CDR2 YSLEER. CDR3 coding DNA: TGCGCCAGCAGCCAAGAGGGACAGGGGGACTATGGCTACACCTTC. This sequence encodes CASSQEGQGDYGYTF.

This clonotype was observed many times. The chain uses TRBV4-2 and TRBJ1-5; TRBD1 matches 8 bases. The germline V gene has CDR1 LGHNA and CDR2 YNFKEQ. J was trimmed by 6 bases and V by 3 bases; bases with no gene match: 7. This CDR3 spans 15 amino acids. The CDR3 nucleotides read TGTGCCAGCAGCCAGACAGGGGAAAGAAGTCAGCCCCAGCATTTT. Translating gives CASSQTGERSQPQHF.

This clonotype came up many times. V and J are TRBV5-1 and TRBJ1-6, with 10 bases that match TRBD1. The CDR3 consists of 16 residues. Looked up from germline, CDR1 is SGHRS and CDR2 is YFSETQ. Germline trimming cut 4 bases from V and 8 bases from J; bases unmatched to any gene: 9. The CDR3 sequence is CASSPQFGQGDSPLHF. CDR3 DNA sequence: TGCGCCAGCAGCCCCCAATTCGGACAGGGGGATTCACCCCTCCACTTT. The full variable domain, rest sourced from reference TRBV5-1 and TRBJ1-6, is KAGVTQTPRYLIKTRGQQVTLSCSPISGHRSVSWYQQTPGQGLQFLFEYFSETQRNKGNFPGRFSGRQFSNSRSEMNVSTLELGDSALYLCASSPQFGQGDSPLHFGNGTRLTVT.

In nucleotides, the CDR3 is TGTGCCTCCTCCGACGGGGGGCTCACTACCGACTCCTACAATGAGCAGTTCTTC. It specifies CASSDGGLTTDSYNEQFF. This sequence joins TRBV3-1 and TRBJ2-1, with a possible D match to TRBD2 (7 bases). CDR1 is LGHDT, CDR2 YNNKEL, per germline (reference sequence). This CDR3 comprises 18 residues. V was trimmed by 11 bases and J by 0 bases, leaving 26 bases between them.

To note about this clonotype: This may stem from a read error, because a much larger clone lies one nucleotide away. V usage is TRBV6-2 or TRBV6-3 and J usage is TRBJ2-6, with a tentative D call TRBD2 (5 bases). The CDR3 contains 15 residues. In germline, CDR1 is MNHEY, CDR2 SVGEGT. DNA for the CDR3: TGTGCCAGCGGTTACTGGGAGCCTGGGGCCAACGTCCTGACTTTC. Its protein is CASGYWEPGANVLTF.

The genes are TRBV7-8 and TRBJ2-1; TRBD2 agrees at 10 bases. The CDR3 extends over 14 amino acids. CDR1 is SGHVS, CDR2 FQNEAQ, per germline. V lost 4 bases, J lost 9 bases, and 6 bases stayed unmatched. CDR3 loop: CASSSGLAAGEQFF. The CDR3, as DNA: TGTGCCAGCAGCTCCGGACTAGCGGCAGGTGAGCAGTTCTTC.

This clonotype was seen ten or more times. The chain uses TRBV5-5 and TRBJ2-1; the match to TRBD2 covers 11 bases. Per germline, CDR1 SGHKS and CDR2 YYEKEE (reference sequence). The CDR3 runs to 16 residues. Losses at the gene ends were 6 bases for V and 3 bases for J; bases not matched to a gene: 8. The CDR3: CASTHSGRALYNEQFF. The CDR3 nucleotides read TGTGCCAGCACCCATAGCGGGAGGGCCCTCTACAATGAGCAGTTCTTC.

There are many counts of this clonotype. The genes are TRBV7-2 and TRBJ2-1, with TRBD2 matching over 7 bases. Looked up from germline, CDR1 is SGHTA and CDR2 is FQGNSA. V trimming: 5 bases; J trimming: 9 bases; junction bases outside the gene matches: 19. The CDR3 extends over 17 amino acids. CDR3 in amino acids: CASSETWAGLYFTEQFF. CDR3 bases: TGTGCCAGCAGCGAAACCTGGGCGGGACTATATTTTACTGAGCAGTTCTTC.

This clonotype was recorded at least ten times. The chain uses TRBV4-2 and TRBJ2-7; unclear D gene. Germline values: CDR1 LGHNA, CDR2 YNFKEQ. The CDR3 has 14 residues. V was trimmed by 4 bases and J by 1 base, leaving 11 bases between them. CDR3 residues: CASSPEPGSYEQYF. The CDR3 region has the DNA TGTGCCAGCAGCCCGGAGCCAGGATCCTACGAGCAGTACTTC.

The chain couples TRBV24-1 to TRBJ2-1, with 11 bases that match TRBD2. Trimming took 5 bases from V and 2 from J; bases not matched to a gene: 4. CDR3 length: 16 residues. Germline CDR1 and CDR2: KGHDR and SFDVKD. The CDR3 nucleotides are TGTGCCACCAGTGCCCCGACTAGCGGGGCCTACAATGAGCAGTTCTTC. Translating gives CATSAPTSGAYNEQFF.

The table lists this clonotype with a few counts. V is TRBV13 and J is TRBJ1-3, with D perhaps TRBD1 (6 bases). CDR3 size: 13 residues. Germline values: CDR1 PRHDT, CDR2 FYEKMQ (reference sequence). Trimming stripped 8 bases from V and 2 bases from J, with 10 bases between. CDR3 in amino acids: CASGHRAGNTIYF. The CDR3 nucleotides are TGTGCCAGCGGACACAGGGCTGGAAACACCATATATTTT.

This clonotype is labeled medium-sized. This chain uses TRBV20-1 with TRBJ2-7; TRBD2 aligns across 7 bases. V dropped 3 bases and J dropped 0; count of bases not matched to a gene: 5. In germline, CDR1 is DFQATT, CDR2 SNEGSKA (reference sequence). This CDR3 contains 14 residues. CDR3 in DNA: TGCAGTGCTAGTAGCGGGTCTAGCTCCTACGAGCAGTACTTC. Protein: CSASSGSSSYEQYF.

This clonotype was seen more than once but under ten times. The rearrangement joins TRBV4-3 to TRBJ1-2; D unresolved. Trimming took 0 bases from V and 3 from J, leaving 11 bases between them. The CDR3 contains 15 residues. The germline gives CDR1 LGHNA, CDR2 YSLEER. CDR3 nucleotides: TGCGCCAGCAGCCAAGATCTTAGGTTCGACTATGGCTACACCTTC. Amino acid sequence: CASSQDLRFDYGYTF.

This clonotype was counted many times. The V and J genes are TRBV20-1 and TRBJ2-5; TRBD2 matches at 8 bases. Germline CDR1 reads DFQATT; CDR2 reads SNEGSKA (reference sequence). This CDR3 has 15 amino acids. The junction had 7 bases not matched to a gene; V was cut back by 0 bases and J by 4 bases. The CDR3 spells CSARDPGTRRETQYF. The CDR3 bases are TGCAGTGCTAGAGATCCCGGGACTAGAAGAGAGACCCAGTACTTC.

The CDR3 coding sequence is TGTGCCAGCTCACCCGCGGGGGGGCCTGGAGATACGCAGTATTTT. Protein sequence: CASSPAGGPGDTQYF. The chain links TRBV18 to TRBJ2-3; 9 nucleotides align to TRBD2. The germline V gene encodes CDR1 KGHSH and CDR2 LQKENI. CDR3 length: 15 amino acids. Trimming cost V 3 bases and J 5 bases; bases outside gene matches: 6.

This clonotype was seen at least ten times. This chain's CDR3 is CASSPWGQGGNQPQHF. In nucleotides, the CDR3 is TGTGCCAGCAGCCCTTGGGGACAGGGGGGCAATCAGCCCCAGCATTTT. This chain links TRBV3-1 with TRBJ1-5; TRBD1 aligns across 11 bases. J lost 2 bases, V lost 4 bases, and 4 bases had no gene match. This CDR3 contains 16 residues. The germline gives CDR1 LGHDT, CDR2 YNNKEL (reference sequence).

In this sample, this clonotype turned up many times. The rearrangement joins TRBV6-1 to TRBJ2-7; no reliable D call. Germline V CDR1 and CDR2: MNHNS, SASEGT. The CDR3 contains 12 residues. V was cut by 4 bases and J by 4 bases, with 8 bases left in between. The CDR3 region has the DNA TGTGCCAGCAGTGTAATAGCATACGAGCAGTACTTC. Protein sequence: CASSVIAYEQYF.

This clonotype appeared many times. The gene calls are TRBV20-1 and TRBJ2-7; 10 nucleotides line up with TRBD2. Germline CDR1 reads DFQATT; CDR2 reads SNEGSKA (reference sequence). The CDR3 has 14 residues. With 5 bases clipped from V and 4 bases from J, the junction kept 8 bases outside the gene matches. The CDR3 protein is CSAPRTSGDYEQYF. The CDR3 nucleotides are TGCAGTGCTCCACGCACTAGCGGGGATTACGAGCAGTACTTC.

The sample holds many counts of this clonotype. The gene calls are TRBV5-1 and TRBJ1-4; 7 nucleotides align to TRBD1. The CDR3 totals 15 residues. The V gene's germline CDR1 is SGHRS and CDR2 YFSETQ. The ends lost 7 bases at V and 4 bases at J; junction bases unmatched: 10. The CDR3, as DNA: TGCGCCAGCGGAGACGGGACAGCCTTTAATGAAAAACTGTTTTTT. It codes for CASGDGTAFNEKLFF.

The table lists this clonotype with many counts. J is TRBJ2-5 and V is TRBV6-5, with a possible D match to TRBD2 (5 bases). Germline V gives CDR1 MNHEY, CDR2 SVGAGI. Deletions cut 0 bases from V and 3 bases from J, with 8 bases between. The length of the CDR3 is 14 residues. The CDR3 protein is CASSYSTKKETQYF. The CDR3 nucleotides are TGTGCCAGCAGTTACTCGACTAAAAAAGAGACCCAGTACTTC.